Each of the 14 T cell receptor beta chains below was sequenced from the same sample in a study of shared clonotypes between healthy human individuals (dated by TCRdb to between 2020 and 2021). Library construction relied on the immunoSEQ multiplex PCR assay. TCRdb's version of the immuneACCESS table is confined to in-frame rearrangements and falls short of the full clone set. An unresolved V gene accounts for under half of the shortfall where checked; the remainder is of unknown origin. The sample includes around 2.3 million clones, with around 95% observed a single time. 0.13% of the sample rests with the top ten. The sequencing input was naive CD4+ T cells sorted from blood. The sample's cell subset or site, from its label and the paper: CD45RA+ positively selected. All receptors come from a man aged 18 to 30 in good health.

This rearrangement joins TRBV7-9 to TRBJ1-2; the D gene is possibly TRBD1 (6 bases). CDR1 and CDR2 (germline): SEHNR, FQNEAQ (reference sequence). The CDR3 contains 13 residues. With 5 bases removed from V and 6 bases from J, the gap between germline ends came to 13 bases. CDR3 region: CASSRRGTDGYTF. The CDR3 DNA follows: TGTGCCAGCAGCCGTAGGGGGACCGATGGCTACACCTTC. Full variable domain (missing parts from reference TRBV7-9 and TRBJ1-2): DTGVSQNPRHKITKRGQNVTFRCDPISEHNRLYWYRQTLGQGPEFLTYFQNEAQLEKSRLLSDRFSAERPKGSFSTLEIQRTEQGDSAMYLCASSRRGTDGYTFGSGTRLTVV.

This chain connects TRBV7-2 to TRBJ2-7; D not certain. Trimming stripped 5 bases from V and 6 bases from J, with 17 bases between. Germline loops: CDR1 SGHTA, CDR2 FQGNSA. This CDR3 spans 14 amino acids. Written as DNA, the CDR3 is TGTGCCAGCAGCCCCGGAGTGGCTAGACTCGAGCAGTACTTC. Its translation is CASSPGVARLEQYF.

The V and J genes are TRBV10-3 and TRBJ2-1; 9 bases are a match to TRBD2. This CDR3 has 14 residues. With V trimmed by 3 bases and J by 10 bases, 7 bases remained unmatched. The V gene's germline CDR1 is ENHRY and CDR2 SYGVKD. The DNA for the CDR3 is TGTGCCATCAGTGATGCGAGACTAGCGGCCGAGCAGTTCTTC. Translating gives CAISDARLAAEQFF.

This clone showed up just once. CDR3 coding DNA: TGTGCCATCAGTGAAAAGGGGCTCGGTGGAAACACCATATATTTT. Protein sequence: CAISEKGLGGNTIYF. The chain is built from TRBV10-3 and TRBJ1-3, with TRBD1 as a possible D gene (5 bases). V lost 3 bases to trimming and J lost 3 bases, with 12 bases between them. This CDR3 is 15 amino acids long. Germline CDR1 and CDR2: ENHRY and SYGVKD.

V is TRBV10-3 and J is TRBJ1-3; D call uncertain. Per the germline V gene, CDR1 is ENHRY and CDR2 is SYGVKD. This CDR3 is built from 12 residues. V was cut by 3 bases and J by 3 bases, with 3 bases left in between. For the CDR3, the DNA is TGTGCCATCAGTGATTATGGAAACACCATATATTTT. Translated, it gives CAISDYGNTIYF.

The J gene is TRBJ1-1, the V gene TRBV19; 8 bases agree with TRBD1. The CDR3 is 18 residues long. Unmatched junction bases numbered 14, after V lost 5 bases and J lost 0 bases. Germline V gene data show CDR1 as LNHDA and CDR2 as SQIVND (reference sequence). DNA for the CDR3: TGTGCCAGTAGTCTAAAGACAGGGGTATATTTTATGAACACTGAAGCTTTCTTT. It encodes CASSLKTGVYFMNTEAFF.

The V and J genes are TRBV28 and TRBJ2-3; D is possibly TRBD1 (7 bases). CDR1 MDHEN and CDR2 SYDVKM come from the germline V gene. The CDR3 runs to 21 residues. Trimming took 5 bases from V and 0 from J, leaving 30 bases between them. CDR3 sequence reads: CASSLVRGQGVSITSTDTQYF. The CDR3 nucleotides read TGTGCCAGCAGTCTTGTACGGGGGCAGGGGGTCTCAATTACAAGCACAGATACGCAGTATTTT.

The chain links TRBV5-1 to TRBJ1-4; D perhaps matches TRBD1 (5 bases). V dropped 3 bases and J dropped 8 bases, with 17 bases sitting between them. Germline CDR1 is SGHRS and CDR2 is YFSETQ. CDR3 length: 15 residues. CDR3 amino acids: CASSSPGLGREKLFF. The CDR3 DNA reads TGCGCCAGCAGCTCACCGGGACTCGGAAGGGAAAAACTGTTTTTT.

This clone was counted a single time. The gene calls are TRBV28 and TRBJ2-1; 10 bases fit TRBD1. This CDR3 is built from 15 residues. CDR1 and CDR2 (germline): MDHEN, SYDVKM. The trim removed 6 bases at V and 6 bases at J, leaving 8 bases unmatched. In nucleotides, the CDR3 is TGTGCCAGCAGAGCCGGGACAGGGGACTTCAATGAGCAGTTCTTC. It translates to CASRAGTGDFNEQFF.

This chain uses TRBV5-1 with TRBJ2-1, with D tentatively TRBD2 (6 bases). The CDR3 contains 15 residues. V lost 3 bases to trimming and J lost 0 bases, with 10 bases between them. Germline V gene lookup returns CDR1 SGHRS and CDR2 YFSETQ. CDR3 in DNA: TGCGCCAGCAGCTATGGGCGGGACTCCTACAATGAGCAGTTCTTC. The encoded protein is CASSYGRDSYNEQFF.

This clone came up a few times. CDR3 amino acids: CASTKLGVIGYTF. The DNA of the CDR3 is TGTGCCAGCACTAAACTTGGAGTTATCGGCTACACCTTC. This sequence joins TRBV5-6 and TRBJ1-2; D call uncertain. CDR1 SGHDT and CDR2 YYEEEE come from the germline V gene. CDR3 length equals 13 residues. The V gene lost 6 bases and the J gene lost 8 bases, with 17 bases spanning the gap.

V usage is TRBV19 and J usage is TRBJ1-2; D gene uncertain. V was clipped by 6 bases and J by 4 bases, with 9 bases between them. Germline V lookup: CDR1 LNHDA, CDR2 SQIVND (reference sequence). This CDR3 region has 12 residues. The CDR3 DNA sequence: TGTGCCAGTAGGCCGGCCCTCTATGGCTACACCTTC. Translating it yields CASRPALYGYTF. Combining the CDR3 with reference TRBV19 and TRBJ1-2 gives the whole variable domain DGGITQSPKYLFRKEGQNVTLSCEQNLNHDAMYWYRQDPGQGLRLIYYSQIVNDFQKGDIAEGYSVSREKKESFPLTVTSAQKNPTAFYLCASRPALYGYTFGSGTRLTVV.

The chain couples TRBV10-3 to TRBJ2-5; D possibly uses TRBD1 or TRBD2 (5 bases each). Germline CDR1 reads ENHRY; CDR2 reads SYGVKD. The CDR3 covers 14 residues. V lost 3 bases and J lost 5, with 13 bases in between. The CDR3 loop is CAISDAGARETQYF. The CDR3 DNA reads as TGTGCCATCAGTGACGCCGGGGCTCGGGAGACCCAGTACTTC.

The chain is built from TRBV28 and TRBJ2-2; the match to TRBD2 covers 8 bases. The V gene end was trimmed by 4 bases and the J gene end by 0 bases; junction bases not matched to a gene: 1. CDR3 length: 15 residues. Germline V CDR1 and CDR2: MDHEN, SYDVKM. The CDR3: CASSSAGANTGELFF. The CDR3 coding sequence is TGTGCCAGCAGTTCAGCGGGGGCGAACACCGGGGAGCTGTTTTTT.